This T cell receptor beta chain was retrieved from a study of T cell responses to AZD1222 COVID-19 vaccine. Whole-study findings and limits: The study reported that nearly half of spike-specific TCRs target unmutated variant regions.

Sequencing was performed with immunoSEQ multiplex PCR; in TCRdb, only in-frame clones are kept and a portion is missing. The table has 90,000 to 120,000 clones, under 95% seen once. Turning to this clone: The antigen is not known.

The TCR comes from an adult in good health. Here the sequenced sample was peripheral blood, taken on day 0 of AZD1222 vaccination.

CDR3 loop: CSVRESTGELFF. CDR3 in DNA: TGCAGCGTTCGAGAGTCAACCGGGGAGCTGTTTTTT. J is TRBJ2-2 and V is TRBV29-1; D ambiguous. The CDR3 length is 12 residues. V was pared by 5 bases and J by 5 bases, with 9 bases between. The germline V gene has CDR1 SQVTM and CDR2 ANQGSEA.